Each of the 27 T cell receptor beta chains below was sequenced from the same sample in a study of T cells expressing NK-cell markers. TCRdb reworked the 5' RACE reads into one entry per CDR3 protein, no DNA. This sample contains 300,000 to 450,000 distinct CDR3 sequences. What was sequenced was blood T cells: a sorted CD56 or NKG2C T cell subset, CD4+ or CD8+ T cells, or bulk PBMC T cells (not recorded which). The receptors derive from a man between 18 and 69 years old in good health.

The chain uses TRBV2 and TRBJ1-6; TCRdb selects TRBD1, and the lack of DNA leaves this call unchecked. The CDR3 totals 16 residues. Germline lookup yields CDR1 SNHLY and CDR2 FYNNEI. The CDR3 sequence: CASSDVGSARNSPLHF.

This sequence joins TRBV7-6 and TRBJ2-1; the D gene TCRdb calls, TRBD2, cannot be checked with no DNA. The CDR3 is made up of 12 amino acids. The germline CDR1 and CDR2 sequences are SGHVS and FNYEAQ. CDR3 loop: CASSPGGPKQFF.

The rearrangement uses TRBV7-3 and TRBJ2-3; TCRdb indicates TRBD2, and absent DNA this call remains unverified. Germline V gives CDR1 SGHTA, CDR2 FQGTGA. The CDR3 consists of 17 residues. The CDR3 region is CASSSGGGGGVTDTQYF.

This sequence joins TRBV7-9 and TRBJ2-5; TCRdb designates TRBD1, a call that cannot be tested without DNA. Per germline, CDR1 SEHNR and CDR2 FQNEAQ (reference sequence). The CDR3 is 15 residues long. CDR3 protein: CASSSGQGATKTQYF.

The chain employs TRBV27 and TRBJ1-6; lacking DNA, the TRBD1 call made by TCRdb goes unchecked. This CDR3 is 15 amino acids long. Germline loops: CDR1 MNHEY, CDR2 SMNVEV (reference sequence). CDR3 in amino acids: CASSSQGAGNSPLHF.

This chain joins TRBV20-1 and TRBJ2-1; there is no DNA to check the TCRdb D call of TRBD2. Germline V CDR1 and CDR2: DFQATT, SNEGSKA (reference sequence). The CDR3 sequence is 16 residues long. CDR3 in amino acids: CSPTFAGGLTYNEQFF.

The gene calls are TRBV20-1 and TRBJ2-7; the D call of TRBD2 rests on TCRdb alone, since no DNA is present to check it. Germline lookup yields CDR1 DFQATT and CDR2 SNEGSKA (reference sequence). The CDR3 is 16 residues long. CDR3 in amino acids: CSAIASSFSNSYEQYF.

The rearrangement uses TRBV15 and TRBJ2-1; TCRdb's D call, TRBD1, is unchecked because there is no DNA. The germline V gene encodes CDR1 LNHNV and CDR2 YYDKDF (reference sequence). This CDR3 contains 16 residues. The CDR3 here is CATSSPRRGLVNEQFF.

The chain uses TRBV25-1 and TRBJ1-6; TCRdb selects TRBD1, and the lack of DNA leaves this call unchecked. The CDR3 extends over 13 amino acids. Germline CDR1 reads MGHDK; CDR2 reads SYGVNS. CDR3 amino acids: CASSAGNNSPLHF.

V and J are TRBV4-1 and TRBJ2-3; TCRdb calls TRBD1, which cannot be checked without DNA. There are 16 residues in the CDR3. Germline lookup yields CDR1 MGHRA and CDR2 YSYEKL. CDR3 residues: CATRGQSVTSTDTQYF.

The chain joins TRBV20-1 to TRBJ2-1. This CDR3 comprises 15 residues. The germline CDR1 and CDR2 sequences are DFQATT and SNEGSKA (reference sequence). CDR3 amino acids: CSALNRGTTYNEQFF.

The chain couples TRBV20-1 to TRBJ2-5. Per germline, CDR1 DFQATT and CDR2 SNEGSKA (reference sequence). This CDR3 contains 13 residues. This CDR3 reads CSAKQEFIETQYF.

CDR3 in amino acids: CASSLSQAYSYEQYF. The chain joins TRBV5-5 to TRBJ2-7. The CDR3 totals 15 residues. Germline CDR1 reads SGHKS; CDR2 reads YYEKEE (reference sequence).

The CDR3 spells CASSSPRDNTEAFF. The chain carries TRBV7-4 and TRBJ1-1; TCRdb indicates TRBD1, and absent DNA this call remains unverified. Germline V gives CDR1 SGHVT, CDR2 SQSDAQ. This CDR3 spans 14 amino acids.

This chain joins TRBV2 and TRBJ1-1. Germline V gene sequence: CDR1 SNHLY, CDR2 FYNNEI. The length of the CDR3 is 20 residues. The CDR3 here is CASRPLGGRTRGWGNTEAFF.

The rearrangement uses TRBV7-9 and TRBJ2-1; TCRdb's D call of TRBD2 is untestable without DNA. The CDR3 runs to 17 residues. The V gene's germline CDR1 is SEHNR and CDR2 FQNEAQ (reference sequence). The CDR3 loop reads CASSRTTASGGVNEQFF.

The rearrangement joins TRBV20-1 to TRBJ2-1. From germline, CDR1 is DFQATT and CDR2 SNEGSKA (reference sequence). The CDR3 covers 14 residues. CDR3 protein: CSARDEATYNEQFF.

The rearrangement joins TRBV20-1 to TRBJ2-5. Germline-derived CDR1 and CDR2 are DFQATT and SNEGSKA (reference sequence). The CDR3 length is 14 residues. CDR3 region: CSASEIGHLATQYF.

The CDR3 spells CASSLEENRAYEQYF. The chain employs TRBV7-9 and TRBJ2-7. CDR3 size: 15 residues. Germline CDR1 reads SEHNR; CDR2 reads FQNEAQ (reference sequence).

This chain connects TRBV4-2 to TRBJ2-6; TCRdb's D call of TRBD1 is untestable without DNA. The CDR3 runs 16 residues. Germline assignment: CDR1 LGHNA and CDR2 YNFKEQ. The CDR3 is CASSHPQGAGANVLTF.

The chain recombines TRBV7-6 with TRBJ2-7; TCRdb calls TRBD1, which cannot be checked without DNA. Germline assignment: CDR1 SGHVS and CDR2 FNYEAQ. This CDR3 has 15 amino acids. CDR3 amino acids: CASSPAGATPYEQYF.

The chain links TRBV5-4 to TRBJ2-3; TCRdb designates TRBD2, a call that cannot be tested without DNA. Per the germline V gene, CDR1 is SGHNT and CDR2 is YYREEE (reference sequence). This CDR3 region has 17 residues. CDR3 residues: CASSFWRLAGSTDTQYF.

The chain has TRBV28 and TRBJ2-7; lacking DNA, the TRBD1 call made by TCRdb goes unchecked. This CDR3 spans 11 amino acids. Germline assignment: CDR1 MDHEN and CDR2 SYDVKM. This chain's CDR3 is CASTGIYEQYF.

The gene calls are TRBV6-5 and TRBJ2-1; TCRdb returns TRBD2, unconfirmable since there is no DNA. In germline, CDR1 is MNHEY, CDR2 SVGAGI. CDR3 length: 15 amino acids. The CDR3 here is CASSYLPGGLDDQFF.

The CDR3 loop is CASSLGLAAGELFF. V gene TRBV7-2 combines with J gene TRBJ2-2; TCRdb proposes TRBD2, but this gene call is untestable without DNA. This CDR3 has 14 residues. Germline lookup yields CDR1 SGHTA and CDR2 FQGNSA.

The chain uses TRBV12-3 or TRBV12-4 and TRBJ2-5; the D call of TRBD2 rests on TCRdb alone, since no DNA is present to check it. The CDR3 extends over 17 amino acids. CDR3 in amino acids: CASSLAQEGLVGETQYF.

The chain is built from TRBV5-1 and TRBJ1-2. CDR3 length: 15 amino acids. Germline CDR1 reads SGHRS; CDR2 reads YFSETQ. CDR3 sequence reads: CASSLGIPTVGGYTF.